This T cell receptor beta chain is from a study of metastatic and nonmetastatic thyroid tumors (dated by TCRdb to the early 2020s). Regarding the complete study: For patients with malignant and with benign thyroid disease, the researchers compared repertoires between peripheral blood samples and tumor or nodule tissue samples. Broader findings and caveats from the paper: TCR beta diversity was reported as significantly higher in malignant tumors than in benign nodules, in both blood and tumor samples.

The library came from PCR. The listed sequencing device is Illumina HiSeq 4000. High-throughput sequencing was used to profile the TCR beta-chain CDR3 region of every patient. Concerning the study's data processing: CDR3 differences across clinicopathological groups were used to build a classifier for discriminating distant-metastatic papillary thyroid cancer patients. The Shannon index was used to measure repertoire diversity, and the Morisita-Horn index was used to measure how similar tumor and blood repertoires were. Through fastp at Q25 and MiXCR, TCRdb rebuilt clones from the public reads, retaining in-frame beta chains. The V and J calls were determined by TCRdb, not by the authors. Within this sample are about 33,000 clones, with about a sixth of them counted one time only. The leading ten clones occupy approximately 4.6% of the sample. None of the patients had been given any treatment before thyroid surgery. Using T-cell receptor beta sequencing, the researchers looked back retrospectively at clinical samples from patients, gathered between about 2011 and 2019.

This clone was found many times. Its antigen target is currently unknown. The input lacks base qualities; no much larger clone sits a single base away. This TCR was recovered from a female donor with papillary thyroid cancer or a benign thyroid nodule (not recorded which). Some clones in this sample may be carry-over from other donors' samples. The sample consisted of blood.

CDR3 reads: CASTQSAAMQETQYF. At the DNA level, the sequence is TGTGCCAGTACCCAAAGTGCGGCAATGCAAGAGACCCAGTACTTC. Rearrangement joined TRBV19 to TRBJ2-5; the D gene assignment is ambiguous. A distance of 17 bases separates the germline ends of V and J, which lose 7 bases and 2 bases respectively. CDR1 LNHDA and CDR2 SQIVND are derived from the germline V gene (reference sequence). Reading from cysteine to phenylalanine, the CDR3 counts 15 amino acids. Only the CDR3 portion is preserved as DNA: 45 bases, with reading frame beginning at the first base.